The rows below give T cell receptor beta chains drawn from one sample of a study of cytomegalovirus exposure and HLA in healthy donors. The data were produced by immunoSEQ multiplex PCR, yet TCRdb's version contains in-frame clones alone and is incomplete. Altogether about 260,000 clones are present, about 90% being singletons, with the ten largest covering approximately 3%. The sample comprised PBMCs. These receptors all come from a woman aged 25 to 39 in good health and CMV-seronegative. Both conserved end residues are part of each CDR3. The D gene is left open where the match is weak. The size entry is marked missing in some rows and otherwise reads once, few, many or a size class.

abundance	v_gene	j_gene	d_gene	CDR3nt	CDR3aa
.	TRBV28	TRBJ2-1	.	TGTGCCAGCAGACTGGACAGCTACAATGAGCAGTTCTTC	CASRLDSYNEQFF
.	TRBV27	TRBJ2-7	.	TGTGCCAGCAGTTCTAAGTTAGGGGCAGGGAGCTCCTACGAGCAGTACTTC	CASSSKLGAGSSYEQYF
.	TRBV4-1	TRBJ1-1	.	TGCGCCAGCACCACTAGCGAGGCGGGTACTGAAGCTTTCTTT	CASTTSEAGTEAFF
.	TRBV11-3	TRBJ2-1	.	TGTGCCAGCAGCCATCCCCAGAGACCCCAGCTTGGGAGGATAAACAATGAGCAGTTCTTC	CASSHPQRPQLGRINNEQFF
.	TRBV7-8	TRBJ2-7	TRBD2	TGTGCCAGCAGCTTCCGGGACTACACCTACGAGCAGTACTTC	CASSFRDYTYEQYF
once	TRBV6-1	TRBJ2-1	.	TGTGCCAGCAGTGTGGTTCCCCCTTATAGCGTTATAGACTCCTACAATGAGCAGTTCTTC	CASSVVPPYSVIDSYNEQFF
.	TRBV9	TRBJ2-1	TRBD1	TGTGCCAGCAGGGGACAGGGGGCGGTAGATGAGCAGTTCTTC	CASRGQGAVDEQFF
.	TRBV4-3	TRBJ2-3	.	TGCGCCAGCAGCCAAGGTTATCAGCGCCTCACAGATACGCAGTATTTT	CASSQGYQRLTDTQYF
.	TRBV5-1	TRBJ1-2	.	TGCGCCAGCAGCTTGGCCGGGACGATCAACGGCTACACCTTC	CASSLAGTINGYTF
.	TRBV7-3	TRBJ2-1	TRBD2	TGTGCCAGCAGCGATGGACTAGCGGGAAGAATCCAGTTCTTC	CASSDGLAGRIQFF
.	TRBV28	TRBJ2-7	.	TGTGCCAGCAATCACCGGGACGGCCTATTCGAGCAGTACTTC	CASNHRDGLFEQYF
.	TRBV27	TRBJ1-2	TRBD1	TGTGCCAGCAGTTGGACACAGGGGGCGGCTAACTATGGCTACACCTTC	CASSWTQGAANYGYTF
.	TRBV29-1	TRBJ2-7	.	TGCAGCGTTGCTTCGGCTGGGGGTGAGCAGTACTTC	CSVASAGGEQYF
.	TRBV11-2	TRBJ2-2	TRBD1	TGTGCCAGCAGCTCAACCGGGACAGAGAACACCGGGGAGCTGTTTTTT	CASSSTGTENTGELFF
.	TRBV27	TRBJ2-1	TRBD1	TGTGCCAGCAGTGGGACAGCTTACAATGAGCAGTTCTTC	CASSGTAYNEQFF
.	TRBV4-2	TRBJ2-7	TRBD2	TGTGCCAGCAGCCAAGGTGCTAGCGGGAGTTACGAGCAGTACTTC	CASSQGASGSYEQYF
few	TRBV10-3	TRBJ2-2	TRBD2	TGTGCCATCAGTGAGGGGGTGGCGGGAGCCGACACCGGGGAGCTGTTTTTT	CAISEGVAGADTGELFF
.	TRBV29-1	TRBJ2-1	.	TGCAGCGTTGATAAGGGATCCGGGTACAATGAGCAGTTCTTC	CSVDKGSGYNEQFF
.	TRBV16	TRBJ2-5	.	TGTGCCAGCAGCCACACGAAAGAGACCCAGTACTTC	CASSHTKETQYF
.	TRBV14	TRBJ1-1	.	TGTGCCAGCAGCCATCGCCAGGGAAGTACGAACACTGAAGCTTTCTTT	CASSHRQGSTNTEAFF
.	TRBV19	TRBJ2-2	.	TGTGCCAGTACCCCTTGGGATACCGGGGAGCTGTTTTTT	CASTPWDTGELFF
.	TRBV9	TRBJ1-1	.	TGTGCCAGCAGCGCCGGGGCTGAAGCTTTCTTT	CASSAGAEAFF
once	TRBV5-1	TRBJ2-3	.	TGCGCCAGCAGCAAGCAGACTAGCACAGATACGCAGTATTTT	CASSKQTSTDTQYF
.	TRBV4-3	TRBJ2-1	TRBD2	TGCGCCAGCAGCCCCATGGGTGTGGCGGGAGGGCCAGGCAATGAGCAGTTCTTC	CASSPMGVAGGPGNEQFF
.	TRBV11-1	TRBJ1-2	TRBD1	TGTGCCAGCAGCCCCGTGCAGGGGGCCATCGATGGCTACACCTTC	CASSPVQGAIDGYTF
.	TRBV6-4	TRBJ2-1	.	TGTGCCAGCAGTGACTCGGGACAACCCTACAATGAGCAGTTCTTC	CASSDSGQPYNEQFF
.	TRBV30	TRBJ1-2	TRBD1	TGTGCCTGGACAGGGGACAGAAACTATGGCTACACCTTC	CAWTGDRNYGYTF
.	TRBV10-3	TRBJ2-4	TRBD1	TGTGCCATCAGCAGGGGAGCTGGGACAGAAAACATTCAGTACTTC	CAISRGAGTENIQYF
.	TRBV30	TRBJ2-1	.	TGTGCCTGGAGGGCCGAGGACGGGAGACGCAATGAGCAGTTCTTC	CAWRAEDGRRNEQFF
.	TRBV7-8	TRBJ2-1	TRBD2	TGTGCCAGCAGCGCGACTAGCGGGAGGGCCCCTGAGCAGTTCTTC	CASSATSGRAPEQFF
.	TRBV7-8	TRBJ2-7	.	TGTGCCAGCAGCTTAGCGCTAGGAGGGGGCTACGAGCAGTACTTC	CASSLALGGGYEQYF
.	TRBV11-3	TRBJ2-7	.	TGTGCCAGCAGCTTCTCAACCGGCGAGCAGTACTTC	CASSFSTGEQYF
once	TRBV2	TRBJ2-7	TRBD1	TGTGCCAGCAGTGGGGCCGGACAGGGACGAGGGCAGTACTTC	CASSGAGQGRGQYF
.	TRBV7-6	TRBJ2-3	.	TGTGCCAGCAGCTTAGGGTGGGGGGATACGCAGTATTTT	CASSLGWGDTQYF
.	TRBV13	TRBJ2-1	TRBD2	TGTGCCAGCAGCTCTACTCTAGCGGGATATGAGCAGTTCTTC	CASSSTLAGYEQFF
.	TRBV6-5	TRBJ2-7	.	TGTGCCAGCAGTTACCAGGTGGAGTACGAGCAGTACTTC	CASSYQVEYEQYF
.	TRBV28	TRBJ1-2	.	TGTGCCAGCAGGAAGGATCGGCAGATGGGCTACACCTTC	CASRKDRQMGYTF
.	TRBV15	TRBJ2-7	TRBD2	TGTGCCACCAGCTATGAAGCGGGAGAGATAAGATACGAGCAGTACTTC	CATSYEAGEIRYEQYF
.	TRBV5-8	TRBJ2-2	.	TGTGCCAGCAGCTTCCAGGGGCCAGGGGATTGGACCGGGGAGCTGTTTTTT	CASSFQGPGDWTGELFF
once	TRBV4-1	TRBJ2-5	TRBD2	TGCGCCAGCAGCCAAGCCCCGACTAGCTGGGAGACCCAGTACTTC	CASSQAPTSWETQYF
.	TRBV27	TRBJ2-1	TRBD1	TGTGCCAGCAGTTTTAGGACAGGCTCCTACAATGAGCAGTTCTTC	CASSFRTGSYNEQFF
.	TRBV4-2	TRBJ1-1	.	TGTGCCAGCAGCCAAGGATTTAACTTTCAGGGGAAGGAGACTGAAGCTTTCTTT	CASSQGFNFQGKETEAFF
.	TRBV15	TRBJ2-5	TRBD1	TGTGCCACCAGCAGCGAGACAGGGGTGGAGACCCAGTACTTC	CATSSETGVETQYF
.	TRBV28	TRBJ2-7	TRBD2	TGTGCCAGCAGTTTAGGACACCTCTCCGGGAGGAAATCCTACGAGCAGTACTTC	CASSLGHLSGRKSYEQYF
.	TRBV19	TRBJ2-7	.	TGTGCCAGTAGTAACCGGGACCTCTACGAGCAGTACTTC	CASSNRDLYEQYF
.	TRBV19	TRBJ1-5	.	TGTGCCAGTAGTATGCCTTCCCTGGGAAGCAATCAGCCCCAGCATTTT	CASSMPSLGSNQPQHF
.	TRBV27	TRBJ2-7	TRBD2	TGTGCCAGCCGGAGGGCGGGAGGGCCGTTCGAGCAGTACTTC	CASRRAGGPFEQYF
.	TRBV2	TRBJ2-7	.	TGTGCCAGCAGTGAGGTCGAGCAGTACTTC	CASSEVEQYF
.	TRBV10-2	TRBJ1-2	.	TGCGCCAGCAGTGAGTCGGGTGGCAGAGGAAACTATGGCTACACCTTC	CASSESGGRGNYGYTF
few	TRBV2	TRBJ1-2	.	TGTGCCAGCAGGATACAGGGAACTAACTATGGCTACACCTTC	CASRIQGTNYGYTF
.	TRBV5-1	TRBJ2-1	.	TGCGCCAGCAAGCTGAGTTCCTACAATGAGCAGTTCTTC	CASKLSSYNEQFF
.	TRBV6-5	TRBJ2-7	.	TGTGCCAGCAGAACCCGGGACAAATACGAGCAGTACTTC	CASRTRDKYEQYF
.	TRBV7-6	TRBJ1-1	TRBD1	TGTGCCAGCAGCCCCGGACAGGGGAACACTGAAGCTTTCTTT	CASSPGQGNTEAFF
.	TRBV11-2	TRBJ2-3	TRBD1	TGTGCCAGCAGCCCAGCGACAGGGGTCGCAGATACGCAGTATTTT	CASSPATGVADTQYF
once	TRBV27	TRBJ2-7	.	TGTGCCAGCAGTTTATCGTGGGACTCTTACGAGCAGTACTTC	CASSLSWDSYEQYF
few	TRBV7-2	TRBJ2-4	.	TGTGCCAGCAGCTTAGCGATAATAACATCCTCAGCCAAAAACATTCAGTACTTC	CASSLAIITSSAKNIQYF
.	TRBV18	TRBJ2-7	TRBD1	TGTGCCAGCTCACCTGCCGGGACAGGTCTCTACGAGCAGTACTTC	CASSPAGTGLYEQYF
.	TRBV9	TRBJ1-1	.	TGTGCCAGCAGCCCTCGCCCAGGGGCTTTTAACACTGAAGCTTTCTTT	CASSPRPGAFNTEAFF
once	TRBV7-8	TRBJ2-4	.	TGTGCCAGCAGCCCACGGACAACTCTAGCCAAAAACATTCAGTACTTC	CASSPRTTLAKNIQYF